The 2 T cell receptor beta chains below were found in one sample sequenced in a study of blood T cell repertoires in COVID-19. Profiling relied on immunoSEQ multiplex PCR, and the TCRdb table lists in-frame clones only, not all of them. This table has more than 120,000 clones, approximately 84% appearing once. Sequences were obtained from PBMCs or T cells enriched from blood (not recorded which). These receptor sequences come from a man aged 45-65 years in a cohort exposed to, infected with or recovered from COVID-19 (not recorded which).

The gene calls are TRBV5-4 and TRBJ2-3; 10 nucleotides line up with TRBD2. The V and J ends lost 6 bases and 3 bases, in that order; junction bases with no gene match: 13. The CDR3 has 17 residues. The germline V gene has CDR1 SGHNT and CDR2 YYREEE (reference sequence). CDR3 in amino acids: CASTRGASGGRTDTQYF. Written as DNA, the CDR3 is TGTGCCAGCACCCGAGGGGCTAGCGGGGGCAGAACAGATACGCAGTATTTT.

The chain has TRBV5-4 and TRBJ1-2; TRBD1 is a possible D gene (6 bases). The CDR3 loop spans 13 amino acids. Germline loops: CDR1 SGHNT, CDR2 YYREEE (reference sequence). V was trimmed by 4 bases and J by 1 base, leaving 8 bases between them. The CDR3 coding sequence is TGTGCCAGCAGCCCGGACAGTAACTATGGCTACACCTTC. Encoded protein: CASSPDSNYGYTF. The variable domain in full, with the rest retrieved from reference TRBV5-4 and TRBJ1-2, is ETGVTQSPTHLIKTRGQQVTLRCSSQSGHNTVSWYQQALGQGPQFIFQYYREEENGRGNFPPRFSGLQFPNYSSELNVNALELDDSALYLCASSPDSNYGYTFGSGTRLTVV.